This T cell receptor (beta chain) was captured by sequencing in a study of blood T cell repertoires in COVID-19. Overall study context: From the United States, Italy and Spain came samples of acute and convalescent COVID-19. Sources were T cells, B-cell-depleted T cells, or PBMCs; the material itself was cDNA or gDNA.

In the authors' methods: Researchers report that nucleated cell counts were estimated from reference gene primer amplification. Only in-frame clones appear in the TCRdb table, and some are missing; sequencing was by immunoSEQ multiplex PCR. That table gives V, J and clone size, and the DNA gave D and trimming. This sample has 250,000 to 350,000 clones, with approximately 90% found just once. This CDR3 is 16 amino acids long. J gave up 4 bases and V 5 bases, and 11 bases lay outside the gene matches. Germline CDR1 and CDR2: SGHVS and FNYEAQ. The TCR sequence derives from a woman in her fifties or sixties with acute or convalescent COVID-19. Sequencing used peripheral blood. V usage is TRBV7-6 and J usage is TRBJ2-1; 7 bases fit TRBD1. CDR3 DNA: TGTGCCAGCAGCCACGAACAGGGGCTCCGATACAATGAGCAGTTCTTC. Translating it yields CASSHEQGLRYNEQFF.